What follows describes a single TCR beta chain. This clone has just one count. Its target antigen remains unknown. Per-base quality was not reported, and no clone a single base away is much larger than it. This sample was included in a study of T cell responses to AZD1222 COVID-19 vaccine (dated by TCRdb to about 2021). Regarding the study in general: Because spike-specific TCR depth and breadth did not differ between the two schedules, AZD1222 recipients who got a second dose at roughly 4 weeks were pooled with those who got a second dose at roughly 12 weeks. A total of approximately 250 trial participants underwent TCR sequencing, of whom 200 to 220 had received two doses of AZD1222 and around 26 had received two doses of the MenACWY control vaccine. Trial participants were enrolled by age into 18-55, 56-69 and 70-plus year subgroups, with roughly 150, 30 and 60 TCR-sequenced participants respectively. The paper's findings and limits, for the study overall: The 56-69-year group was small, and its depth increase did not reach significance, likely because of low power. After two AZD1222 doses, both the breadth and the depth of spike-specific TCRs were significantly higher than at day 0 and than in MenACWY recipients. Nearly half of unique spike-specific TCRs reportedly recognized epitopes outside regions mutated in the B.1.351 and B.1.1.7 variants. Participants were mostly white British and included more females than males, and it was suggested by the authors that clonal diversity may have been underestimated. Vaccine-associated CD4 TCRs spanned the whole spike protein, with dominant responses in regions 160-218 and 743-854. Conclusions about previously exposed vaccinees are limited because only six or seven AZD1222 recipients were SARS-CoV-2 seropositive at baseline. No day 14 peak-response samples were available, so repertoires were characterized only after the peak T cell response.

The CDR3 measures 16 amino acids from cysteine to phenylalanine. The sequence is cut down to CDR3 DNA, 48 bases in frame from base 1. The germline V gene encodes CDR1 SGHRS and CDR2 YFSETQ. Trimmed from V: 0 bases; trimmed from J: 8 bases; junction bases lacking a gene match: 3. Reading the label with the study, this specimen's time point is: baseline before first vaccination. Vaccinee samples came from UK trials COV001 and COV002, including a single-blind randomized controlled phase 2/3 trial of AZD1222 (ChAdOx1 nCoV-19) in healthy adults. For TCRbeta chain sequencing, PBMC samples were collected from trial participants at day 0 and at day 28 after the second dose. The CDR3 regions of human TCRbeta chains were analyzed by immunosequencing. In the source study's methods: Repertoire TCRs were checked for matches against a reference library of SARS-CoV-2-specific TCRs that had been generated using the MIRA antigen-specificity platform. Breadth meant the fraction of unique TCRs that were SARS-CoV-2-associated, whereas depth meant the fraction of total T cells that were SARS-CoV-2-associated. Each spike-specific TCR was assigned to its reactive spike region and to a CD4 or CD8 class using the MIRA data. Log10-transformed breadth and depth values were compared by one-way ANOVA with Sidak's multiple comparisons tests. In its TCRdb copy, this immuneACCESS table keeps in-frame sequences only and misses some clones. Where compared with another copy, unresolved V genes explain less than half of these, and the others have no known cause. Clone size and V and J calls were adopted from that table, with D and trimming inferred from the DNA. The sample table records 130,000 to 150,000 clones; about nine tenths of these occur just once. 3.4% of the sample belongs to the ten largest clones.

The sequence is built from TRBV5-1 and TRBJ2-1; 15 of the junction bases match TRBD2. The clonotype originates from an adult in good health. Sequencing was performed on peripheral blood, taken on day 0 of AZD1222 vaccination. CDR3 protein: CASSLAGLAGGHEQFF. The DNA sequence follows: TGCGCCAGCAGCTTGGCAGGACTAGCGGGAGGGCATGAGCAGTTCTTC.